What follows are 29 T cell receptor beta chains derived from one specimen sequenced in a study of response to subunit inactivated influenza vaccine. MiXCR, run by TCRdb on the RT-PCR reads, gives a single entry per CDR3 protein. This sample has over 400,000 distinct CDR3 sequences, with 10% to 15% found just once. The input for sequencing was PBMCs from blood, taken around seven weeks after vaccination. These receptor sequences come from a man in his fifties or sixties who received an inactivated influenza vaccine.

At least ten counts were recorded for this clonotype. The J gene is TRBJ2-5, the V gene TRBV7-2; possible D gene TRBD2, 5 bases. The CDR3 loop spans 13 amino acids. CDR1 SGHTA and CDR2 FQGNSA come from the germline V gene. V was cut by 7 bases and J by 5 bases, with 14 bases left in between. DNA for the CDR3: TGTGCCAGCAACCCCCAACCGGGGGAGACCCAGTACTTC. Amino acids: CASNPQPGETQYF.

This clonotype was detected a few times. V usage is TRBV3-1 and J usage is TRBJ2-2; no clear D gene. From germline, CDR1 is LGHDT and CDR2 YNNKEL (reference sequence). This CDR3 is 13 amino acids long. Deletions cut 5 bases from V and 5 bases from J, with 9 bases between. The CDR3 nucleotides are TGTGCCAGCAGCATTATTGGGACCGGGGAGCTGTTTTTT. Its protein product is CASSIIGTGELFF.

This clonotype was counted between two and nine times. The rearrangement joins TRBV5-1 to TRBJ1-1; weak D call: TRBD1 (5 bases). The length of the CDR3 is 15 residues. The germline V and J ends were trimmed by 3 bases and 7 bases, with 19 bases remaining between them. Germline CDR1 SGHRS, CDR2 YFSETQ. This CDR3 is CASSWQGASASEAFF. The CDR3 nucleotides read TGCGCCAGCAGCTGGCAGGGAGCTTCGGCGAGTGAAGCTTTCTTT.

This clonotype was seen ten or more times. V usage is TRBV28 and J usage is TRBJ2-1, with 9 bases matching TRBD2. Germline V gene sequence: CDR1 MDHEN, CDR2 SYDVKM. V dropped 6 bases and J dropped 4; count of bases not matched to a gene: 4. CDR3 length: 14 residues. This chain's CDR3 is CASRSSGAYNEQFF. The CDR3 DNA is TGTGCCAGCAGATCTAGCGGGGCATACAATGAGCAGTTCTTC. Using reference TRBV28 and TRBJ2-1 for the parts outside the CDR3, the full variable domain is DVKVTQSSRYLVKRTGEKVFLECVQDMDHENMFWYRQDPGLGLRLIYFSYDVKMKEKGDIPEGYSVSREKKERFSLILESASTNQTSMYLCASRSSGAYNEQFFGPGTRLTVL.

This clonotype was seen a few times. V is TRBV20-1 and J is TRBJ2-3, with D unresolved. Germline-derived CDR1 and CDR2 are DFQATT and SNEGSKA (reference sequence). V was clipped by 2 bases and J by 5 bases, with 8 bases between them. This CDR3 region has 12 residues. The CDR3 DNA reads TGCAGTGCTAGAACCCCACAAGATACGCAGTATTTT. Its translation: CSARTPQDTQYF.

This clonotype came up a few times. The chain uses TRBV5-1 and TRBJ2-2; TRBD1 matches at 8 bases. The CDR3 runs 14 residues. Germline CDR1 SGHRS, CDR2 YFSETQ. With 4 bases clipped from V and 7 bases from J, the junction kept 6 bases outside the gene matches. Here the CDR3 DNA reads TGCGCCAGCAGCAAGGGACAGGCGGTCGGGGAGCTGTTTTTT. Its protein product is CASSKGQAVGELFF.

At least ten counts were recorded for this clonotype. V is TRBV4-1 and J is TRBJ2-3; TRBD2 might be the D (6 bases). Germline-derived CDR1 and CDR2 are MGHRA and YSYEKL. V lost 1 base to trimming and J lost 5 bases, with 16 bases between them. This CDR3 contains 16 residues. CDR3: CASSQAVTRGLDTQYF. The CDR3 DNA sequence: TGCGCCAGCAGCCAAGCGGTGACTAGGGGATTAGATACGCAGTATTTT.

This clonotype occurred a few times. The chain links TRBV5-4 to TRBJ1-2; D is perhaps TRBD1 (5 bases). The CDR3 runs to 15 residues. Germline loops: CDR1 SGHNT, CDR2 YYREEE (reference sequence). V was pared by 2 bases and J by 0 bases, with 11 bases between. Written as DNA, the CDR3 is TGTGCCAGCAGCTTAACAGGAATCCCTAACTATGGCTACACCTTC. It yields the protein CASSLTGIPNYGYTF.

This clonotype occurred a few times. CDR3 in DNA: TGCGCCAGCAGCGGACCTGGACAGGGATTCTACGAGCAGTACTTC. Translation: CASSGPGQGFYEQYF. The chain is built from TRBV5-1 and TRBJ2-7; 8 bases align to TRBD1. V was pared by 4 bases and J by 3 bases, with 9 bases of the junction left unmatched. Germline loops: CDR1 SGHRS, CDR2 YFSETQ. The CDR3 runs to 15 residues.

This sequence joins TRBV5-6 and TRBJ2-3; D unresolved. V shed 7 bases and J shed 4 bases, with 19 bases lying between them. The CDR3 has 15 amino acids. Germline loops: CDR1 SGHDT, CDR2 YYEEEE. CDR3 in amino acids: CASLRGSFPPDTQYF. CDR3 DNA sequence: TGTGCCAGCCTCCGAGGAAGCTTCCCACCAGATACGCAGTATTTT.

The gene calls are TRBV2 and TRBJ2-1; TRBD2 is a possible D gene (5 bases). Trimming shortened V by 6 bases and J by 5 bases, and 14 bases separated the two germline ends. CDR1 is SNHLY and CDR2 is FYNNEI in the germline V gene. The CDR3 runs 14 residues. This CDR3 is CASRKRAAHNEQFF. CDR3 nucleotides: TGTGCCAGCAGGAAACGAGCGGCTCACAATGAGCAGTTCTTC.

In its sample, this clonotype was seen a few times. V and J are TRBV5-1 and TRBJ1-4, with a weak D call TRBD1 (5 bases). V was trimmed by 4 bases and J by 5 bases, leaving 15 bases between them. Germline V gene data show CDR1 as SGHRS and CDR2 as YFSETQ. This CDR3 has 15 residues. CDR3 residues: CASSGGSSHNEKLFF. The CDR3 DNA is TGCGCCAGCAGCGGGGGTAGTTCCCACAATGAAAAACTGTTTTTT.

This clonotype was observed a handful of times. The chain joins TRBV4-3 to TRBJ2-1, with D possibly being TRBD2 (5 bases). Trimming cost V 1 base and J 5 bases, with 12 bases left between them. Looked up from germline, CDR1 is LGHNA and CDR2 is YSLEER. CDR3 length: 15 amino acids. The CDR3 nucleotides are TGCGCCAGCAGCCAAGTCGGGATTACCAACAATGAGCAGTTCTTC. Amino acids: CASSQVGITNNEQFF.

This clonotype has a count of ten or more. The rearrangement joins TRBV27 to TRBJ2-1, with 12 bases lining up with TRBD2. With V trimmed by 6 bases and J by 0 bases, 6 bases remained unmatched. CDR1 is MNHEY, CDR2 SMNVEV, per germline (reference sequence). The CDR3 runs to 17 residues. CDR3 loop: CASSGLAGNHSYNEQFF. Here the CDR3 DNA reads TGTGCCAGCAGCGGACTAGCGGGAAATCACTCCTACAATGAGCAGTTCTTC.

The table lists this clonotype with many counts. The chain couples TRBV5-1 to TRBJ2-3, with no clear D. In germline, CDR1 is SGHRS, CDR2 YFSETQ. CDR3 length: 14 amino acids. V was trimmed by 0 bases and J by 4 bases, leaving 9 bases between them. CDR3 loop: CASSLGQESDTQYF. The CDR3 DNA is TGCGCCAGCAGCTTGGGGCAGGAGTCAGATACGCAGTATTTT.

The table lists this clonotype with a few counts. The chain couples TRBV6-2 or TRBV6-3 to TRBJ2-7; 13 bases align to TRBD2. Germline CDR1 and CDR2: MNHEY and SVGEGT. The CDR3 extends over 19 amino acids. Trimming at V came to 5 bases and at J to 0 bases, leaving 13 bases not matched to a gene. This chain's CDR3 is CASSQLRGLAGAASYEQYF. The CDR3 nucleotides are TGTGCCAGCAGTCAACTTAGAGGACTAGCGGGAGCTGCCTCCTACGAGCAGTACTTC.

This clonotype was detected many times. The rearrangement joins TRBV12-3 or TRBV12-4 to TRBJ2-2, with no clear D. Trimming cost V 1 base and J 3 bases, with 15 bases left between them. This CDR3 is built from 17 residues. This chain's CDR3 is CASSLVYTRTYTGELFF. The CDR3 DNA sequence: TGTGCCAGCAGTTTAGTTTACACCCGAACGTACACCGGGGAGCTGTTTTTT.

The V call is TRBV12-3 or TRBV12-4, the J call TRBJ1-1; D unresolved. V was trimmed by 7 bases and J by 10 bases, leaving 13 bases between them. This CDR3 region has 11 residues. The CDR3 sequence is CASTEGLGAFF. The DNA for the CDR3 is TGTGCCAGCACTGAGGGATTAGGAGCTTTCTTT.

This clonotype came up a few times. This sequence joins TRBV9 and TRBJ1-4; D unclear. Trimming stripped 4 bases from V and 0 bases from J, with 10 bases between. Per the germline V gene, CDR1 is SGDLS and CDR2 is YYNGEE. This CDR3 is built from 15 residues. CDR3 residues: CASSPPGSTNEKLFF. CDR3 DNA sequence: TGTGCCAGCAGCCCCCCGGGCTCAACTAATGAAAAACTGTTTTTT. Drawing the rest from reference TRBV9 and TRBJ1-4, the complete variable domain is DSGVTQTPKHLITATGQRVTLRCSPRSGDLSVYWYQQSLDQGLQFLIQYYNGEERAKGNILERFSAQQFPDLHSELNLSSLELGDSALYFCASSPPGSTNEKLFFGSGTQLSVL.

This clonotype has a handful of counts. V gene TRBV7-2 combines with J gene TRBJ2-4; maybe TRBD2 (6 bases). The germline V and J ends were trimmed by 5 bases and 0 bases, with 11 bases remaining between them. The CDR3 is made up of 15 amino acids. CDR1 SGHTA and CDR2 FQGNSA come from the germline V gene. For the CDR3, the DNA is TGTGCCAGCAGCCAGGAGGGGCTAGCCAAAAACATTCAGTACTTC. Amino acids: CASSQEGLAKNIQYF. The full variable domain, rest sourced from reference TRBV7-2 and TRBJ2-4, is GAGVSQSPSNKVTEKGKDVELRCDPISGHTALYWYRQSLGQGLEFLIYFQGNSAPDKSGLPSDRFSAERTGGSVSTLTIQRTQQEDSAVYLCASSQEGLAKNIQYFGAGTRLSVL.

The chain uses TRBV7-2 and TRBJ1-1; a weak D match, TRBD1 (5 bases). The germline gives CDR1 SGHTA, CDR2 FQGNSA. The CDR3 length is 12 residues. V lost 5 bases, J lost 4 bases, and 8 bases lay in between. The chain's CDR3 is CASSAQVTEAFF. The CDR3 DNA reads as TGTGCCAGCAGCGCACAGGTCACTGAAGCTTTCTTT.

The chain joins TRBV29-1 to TRBJ1-2; TRBD1 might be the D (6 bases). Germline CDR1 and CDR2: SQVTM and ANQGSEA. The CDR3 consists of 13 residues. The V gene lost 5 bases and the J gene lost 0 bases, with 10 bases spanning the gap. This CDR3 reads CSVPGATNYGYTF. DNA for the CDR3: TGCAGCGTTCCAGGGGCCACTAACTATGGCTACACCTTC.

This clonotype was seen a handful of times. This sequence joins TRBV12-3 or TRBV12-4 and TRBJ2-2; D perhaps matches TRBD2 (6 bases). The V gene lost 4 bases and the J gene lost 2 bases, with 11 bases spanning the gap. CDR3 length: 15 amino acids. CDR3 in DNA: TGTGCCAGCAGTTGGGGCGGGGCTAACACCGGGGAGCTGTTTTTT. Translation: CASSWGGANTGELFF.

The chain uses TRBV20-1 and TRBJ1-5, with D perhaps TRBD1 (6 bases). The CDR3 runs 13 residues. Per the germline V gene, CDR1 is DFQATT and CDR2 is SNEGSKA (reference sequence). Trimming took 4 bases from V and 3 from J, leaving 10 bases between them. The CDR3 coding sequence is TGCAGTGCTATTAGGGACAACAATCAGCCCCAGCATTTT. It is translated as CSAIRDNNQPQHF.

There are a few counts of this clonotype. The V gene is TRBV7-9, the J gene TRBJ2-6; tentatively, D is TRBD1 or TRBD2 (6 bases each). The ends were cut back, 5 bases at V and 0 bases at J, with 11 bases in the middle. CDR3 length equals 16 residues. Germline CDR1 is SEHNR and CDR2 is FQNEAQ (reference sequence). The CDR3 DNA reads TGTGCCAGCAGCAGGGGGGCCTCCTCTGGGGCCAACGTCCTGACTTTC. This encodes CASSRGASSGANVLTF.

The genes are TRBV15 and TRBJ2-1, with 10 bases fitting TRBD2. With V trimmed by 1 base and J by 7 bases, 7 bases remained unmatched. The CDR3 is 16 residues long. Germline V gene sequence: CDR1 LNHNV, CDR2 YYDKDF (reference sequence). The CDR3 spells CATSRVELAGLNEQFF. The CDR3 DNA reads as TGTGCCACCAGCAGAGTTGAACTAGCGGGATTAAATGAGCAGTTCTTC.

The V and J genes are TRBV20-1 and TRBJ2-1; no definite D call. Germline V lookup: CDR1 DFQATT, CDR2 SNEGSKA (reference sequence). The V end was cut by 0 bases, the J end by 5 bases, with 5 bases between. The CDR3 has 12 amino acids. The CDR3 sequence is CSARDWNNEQFF. CDR3 in DNA: TGCAGTGCTAGAGATTGGAACAATGAGCAGTTCTTC.

As DNA, the CDR3 is TGTGCCAGCAGCTCGACCGGACAGGGGGGTGGCTACACCTTC. Its translation: CASSSTGQGGGYTF. The chain combines TRBV7-2 with TRBJ1-2; TRBD1 matches 10 bases. Unmatched junction bases numbered 6, after V lost 4 bases and J lost 7 bases. The CDR3 spans 14 residues. Germline V gives CDR1 SGHTA, CDR2 FQGNSA. Based on the CDR3 plus reference TRBV7-2 and TRBJ1-2, the full variable domain is GAGVSQSPSNKVTEKGKDVELRCDPISGHTALYWYRQSLGQGLEFLIYFQGNSAPDKSGLPSDRFSAERTGGSVSTLTIQRTQQEDSAVYLCASSSTGQGGGYTFGSGTRLTVV.

This rearrangement joins TRBV15 to TRBJ2-1; 13 nucleotides line up with TRBD2. CDR1 and CDR2 from the germline V gene are LNHNV and YYDKDF (reference sequence). V lost 5 bases and J lost 8; bases outside the gene matches: 12. The CDR3 extends over 17 amino acids. The CDR3 region has the DNA TGTGCCACCAGCTCCCGACTAGCGGGAGGTATAGGGGATGAGCAGTTCTTC. Translation gives CATSSRLAGGIGDEQFF.